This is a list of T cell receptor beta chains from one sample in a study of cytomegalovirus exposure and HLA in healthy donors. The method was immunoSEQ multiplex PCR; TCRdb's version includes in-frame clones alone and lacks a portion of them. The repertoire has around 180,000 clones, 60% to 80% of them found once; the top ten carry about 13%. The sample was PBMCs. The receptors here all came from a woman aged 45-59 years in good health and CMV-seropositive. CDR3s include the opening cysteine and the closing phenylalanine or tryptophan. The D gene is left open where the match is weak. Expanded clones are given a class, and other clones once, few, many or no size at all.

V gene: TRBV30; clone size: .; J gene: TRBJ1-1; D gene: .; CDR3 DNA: TGTGCCTGGAGTAGGCAGGTTTTCATGAACACTGAAGCTTTCTTT; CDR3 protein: CAWSRQVFMNTEAFF
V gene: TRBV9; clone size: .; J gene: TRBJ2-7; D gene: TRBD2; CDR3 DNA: TGTGCCAGCAGCGGGGCCGGGACTAGCTACGAGCAGTACTTC; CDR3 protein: CASSGAGTSYEQYF
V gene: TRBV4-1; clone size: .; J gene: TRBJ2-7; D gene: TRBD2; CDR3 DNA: TGCGCCAGCAGCCAAGCAGCGGGGGAGTCTATATACGAGCAGTACTTC; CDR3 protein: CASSQAAGESIYEQYF
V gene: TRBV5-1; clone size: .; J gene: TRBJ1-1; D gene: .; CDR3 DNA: TGCGCCAGCAGCTCGTTAGAGAACACTGAAGCTTTCTTT; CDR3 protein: CASSSLENTEAFF
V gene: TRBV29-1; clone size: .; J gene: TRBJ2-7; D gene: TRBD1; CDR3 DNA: TGCAGCGCGGACAGGGACCTTTCCTACGAGCAGTACTTC; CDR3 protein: CSADRDLSYEQYF
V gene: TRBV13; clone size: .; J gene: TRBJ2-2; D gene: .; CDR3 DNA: TGTGCCAGCAGCTTAGGGGGCGCTAGCGAGGTCGGGGAGCTGTTTTTT; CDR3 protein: CASSLGGASEVGELFF
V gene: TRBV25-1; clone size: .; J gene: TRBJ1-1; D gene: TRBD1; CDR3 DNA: TGTGCCAGCAGTGCCCGACGAGGGGGCAGAGGGACTGAAGCTTTCTTT; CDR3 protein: CASSARRGGRGTEAFF
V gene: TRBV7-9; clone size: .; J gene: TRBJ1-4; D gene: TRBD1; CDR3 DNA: TGTGCCAGCAGCTTAGAAGGACAGGGGGCGACTTTGTTTTTT; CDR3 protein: CASSLEGQGATLFF
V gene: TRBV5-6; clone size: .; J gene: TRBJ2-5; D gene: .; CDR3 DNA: TGTGCCAGCAGACCCCCCGGGGTAACGCAAGAGACCCAGTACTTC; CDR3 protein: CASRPPGVTQETQYF
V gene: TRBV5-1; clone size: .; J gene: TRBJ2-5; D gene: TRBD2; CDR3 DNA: TGCGCCAGCAGCTTGGGGGCTAGCGGGTTTTTAGAGACCCAGTACTTC; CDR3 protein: CASSLGASGFLETQYF
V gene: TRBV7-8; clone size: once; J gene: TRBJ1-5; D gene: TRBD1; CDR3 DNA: TGTGCCAGCAGCTTAGAAACAGGGGGGATCCAGCCCCAGCATTTT; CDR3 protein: CASSLETGGIQPQHF